These 4 T cell receptor beta chains share one sample of origin, sequenced in a study of blood T cell repertoires in COVID-19. Using immunoSEQ multiplex PCR, the repertoire was profiled, and TCRdb retains in-frame clones only, with some absent. Of 35,000 or so clones detected, around nine tenths appear once; the ten largest clones hold more than 4%. Sample: peripheral blood. These receptor sequences come from a human donor in a cohort sampled during active COVID-19.

Only one count was recorded for this clone. This chain joins TRBV19 and TRBJ2-1, with 8 bases aligning to TRBD2. The CDR3 loop spans 15 amino acids. Germline assignment: CDR1 LNHDA and CDR2 SQIVND (reference sequence). The trim removed 5 bases at V and 4 bases at J, leaving 7 bases unmatched. CDR3 sequence: CASSLTSGDYNEQFF. The CDR3 bases are TGTGCCAGTAGTCTAACTAGCGGAGATTACAATGAGCAGTTCTTC.

The chain recombines TRBV4-1 with TRBJ2-7, with D possibly being TRBD1 (6 bases). There are 18 residues in the CDR3. Germline V lookup: CDR1 MGHRA, CDR2 YSYEKL. The V and J ends lost 3 bases and 2 bases respectively, with 23 bases between them. The CDR3 loop reads CASSHELNRDTWPYEQYF. The CDR3 DNA reads TGCGCCAGCAGCCATGAATTAAACCGGGACACCTGGCCCTACGAGCAGTACTTC.

This chain joins TRBV18 and TRBJ2-7, with D perhaps matching TRBD1 (6 bases). The CDR3 spans 16 residues. The germline V gene encodes CDR1 KGHSH and CDR2 LQKENI. Trimming removed 3 bases from V and 6 bases from J, with 21 bases in between. The CDR3 loop is CASSPSTGLFVSEQYF. CDR3 nucleotides: TGTGCCAGCTCACCCTCCACAGGGCTGTTTGTCTCCGAGCAGTACTTC. Together with reference TRBV18 and TRBJ2-7, the CDR3 gives the full variable domain: NAGVMQNPRHLVRRRGQEARLRCSPMKGHSHVYWYRQLPEEGLKFMVYLQKENIIDESGMPKERFSAEFPKEGPSILRIQQVVRGDSAAYFCASSPSTGLFVSEQYFGPGTRLTVT.

Concerning this clone: Distinct nucleotide sequences in the sample also encode this CDR3. The rearrangement links TRBV19 to TRBJ1-1; TRBD1 matches 7 bases. Per germline, CDR1 LNHDA and CDR2 SQIVND (reference sequence). The junction had 5 bases not matched to a gene; V was cut back by 8 bases and J by 8 bases. CDR3 size: 11 residues. CDR3 nucleotides: TGTGCCAGTGGGTTGACAGGGGAAGCTTTCTTT. Its translation: CASGLTGEAFF.